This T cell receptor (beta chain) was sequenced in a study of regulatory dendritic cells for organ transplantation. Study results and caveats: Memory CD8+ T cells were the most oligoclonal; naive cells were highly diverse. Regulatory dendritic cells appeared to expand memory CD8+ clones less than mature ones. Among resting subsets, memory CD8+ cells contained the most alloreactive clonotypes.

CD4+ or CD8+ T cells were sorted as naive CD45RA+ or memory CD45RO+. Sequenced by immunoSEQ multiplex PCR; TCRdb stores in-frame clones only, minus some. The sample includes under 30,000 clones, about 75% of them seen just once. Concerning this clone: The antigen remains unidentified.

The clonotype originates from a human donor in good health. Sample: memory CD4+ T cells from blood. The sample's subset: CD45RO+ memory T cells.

Written as DNA, the CDR3 is TGCGCCAGCAGCTTGTCTTGGGGACACGAGCAGTACTTC. Its protein product is CASSLSWGHEQYF. The chain recombines TRBV5-1 with TRBJ2-7; D tentatively fits TRBD1 or TRBD2 (5 bases each). The CDR3 runs 13 residues. Trimming stripped 1 base from V and 5 bases from J, with 10 bases between. CDR1 and CDR2 from the germline V gene are SGHRS and YFSETQ. The full variable domain, with the rest looked up from reference TRBV5-1 and TRBJ2-7, is KAGVTQTPRYLIKTRGQQVTLSCSPISGHRSVSWYQQTPGQGLQFLFEYFSETQRNKGNFPGRFSGRQFSNSRSEMNVSTLELGDSALYLCASSLSWGHEQYFGPGTRLTVT.